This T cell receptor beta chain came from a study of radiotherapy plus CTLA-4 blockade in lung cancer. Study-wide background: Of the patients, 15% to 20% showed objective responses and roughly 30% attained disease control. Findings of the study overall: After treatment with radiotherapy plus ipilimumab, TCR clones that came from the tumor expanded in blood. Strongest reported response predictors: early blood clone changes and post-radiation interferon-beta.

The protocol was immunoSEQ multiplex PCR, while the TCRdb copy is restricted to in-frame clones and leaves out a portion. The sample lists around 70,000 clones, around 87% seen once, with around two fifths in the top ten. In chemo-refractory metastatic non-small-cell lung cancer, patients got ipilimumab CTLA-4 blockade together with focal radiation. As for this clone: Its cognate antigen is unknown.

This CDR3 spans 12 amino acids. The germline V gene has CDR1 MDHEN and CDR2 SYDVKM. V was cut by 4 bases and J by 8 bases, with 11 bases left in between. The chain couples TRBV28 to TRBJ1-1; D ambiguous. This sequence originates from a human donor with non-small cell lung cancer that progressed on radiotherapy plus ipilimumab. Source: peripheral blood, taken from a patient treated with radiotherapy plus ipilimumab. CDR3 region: CASSSGPGEAFF. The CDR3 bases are TGTGCCAGCAGTTCCGGACCTGGCGAAGCTTTCTTT.